These 9 T cell receptor beta chains were sequenced from one sample in a study of blood T cell repertoires in COVID-19 (dated by TCRdb to the early 2020s). The library was prepared using the immunoSEQ multiplex PCR assay. TCRdb holds this immuneACCESS table with in-frame rearrangements only. Some clones are missing; in checked studies, unresolved V genes explain under half, and the rest has no known cause. The sample table shows 110,000 or so clones, and roughly 81% are seen once. Together, the top ten hold 3% to 3.5% of the sample. The material sequenced was peripheral blood. The receptors were sampled from a man aged 35 to 55 with acute or convalescent COVID-19.

This clone was recorded only once. V is TRBV24-1 and J is TRBJ2-2; a possible D gene is TRBD2 (5 bases). The CDR3 length is 12 residues. Trimming left V 5 bases short and J 5 bases short, with 5 bases between. Germline V gene lookup returns CDR1 KGHDR and CDR2 SFDVKD. CDR3 sequence (DNA): TGTGCCACCAGTGCGGGAACCGGGGAGCTGTTTTTT. This gives the protein CATSAGTGELFF.

The rearrangement uses TRBV5-5 and TRBJ2-1, with D hard to call. This CDR3 is built from 17 residues. Germline CDR1 SGHKS, CDR2 YYEKEE (reference sequence). V was shortened by 2 bases and J by 4 bases, with 19 bases between the two germline ends. Here the CDR3 DNA reads TGTGCCAGCAGCTTACATGGCCCGAGCGAGGCGTACAATGAGCAGTTCTTC. It encodes CASSLHGPSEAYNEQFF.

This CDR3 is CASSDSGTGEYNEQFF. CDR3 coding DNA: TGCGCCAGCAGTGATTCCGGGACAGGAGAATACAATGAGCAGTTCTTC. This chain uses TRBV10-1 with TRBJ2-1; 8 bases line up with TRBD1. CDR3 length equals 16 residues. The ends lost 3 bases at V and 4 bases at J; junction bases unmatched: 8. Germline CDR1 is WNHNN and CDR2 is SYGVQD (reference sequence).

This clone was seen just once. The chain is built from TRBV7-9 and TRBJ1-2; the match to TRBD1 covers 7 bases. Trimming at V came to 5 bases and at J to 3 bases, leaving 3 bases not matched to a gene. Germline V gene data show CDR1 as SEHNR and CDR2 as FQNEAQ (reference sequence). This CDR3 has 13 residues. The CDR3: CASSTGTDYGYTF. The CDR3 DNA reads as TGTGCCAGCAGCACCGGGACAGACTATGGCTACACCTTC.

The chain is built from TRBV7-2 and TRBJ2-3; D is possibly TRBD2 (6 bases). The V gene's germline CDR1 is SGHTA and CDR2 FQGNSA. With 1 base removed from V and 1 base from J, the gap between germline ends came to 12 bases. The CDR3 is made up of 16 amino acids. CDR3 DNA: TGTGCCAGCAGCTTAGAAGCGGGTGTCGGCACAGATACGCAGTATTTT. Translation: CASSLEAGVGTDTQYF.

The chain joins TRBV6-5 to TRBJ2-7; 10 bases are a match to TRBD1. CDR3 length: 14 residues. V was pared by 5 bases and J by 2 bases, with 3 bases of the junction left unmatched. Germline CDR1 is MNHEY and CDR2 is SVGAGI. The CDR3 coding sequence is TGTGCCAGCAGTCGGGACAGGGGTGCCTACGAGCAGTACTTC. It specifies CASSRDRGAYEQYF.

This clone was counted a single time. The chain employs TRBV19 and TRBJ1-1; 12 bases are shared with TRBD1. Trimming cost V 3 bases and J 0 bases; bases outside gene matches: 8. Germline V gene data show CDR1 as LNHDA and CDR2 as SQIVND (reference sequence). CDR3 length: 18 residues. CDR3 region: CASSIAFGTGGLNTEAFF. CDR3 bases: TGTGCCAGTAGTATTGCCTTCGGGACAGGGGGCTTGAACACTGAAGCTTTCTTT.

This clone was counted a few times. The chain joins TRBV12-5 to TRBJ2-7; D not resolved. Per the germline V gene, CDR1 is LGHNT and CDR2 is FRNRAP. CDR3 length: 16 amino acids. V gave up 0 bases and J gave up 0 bases, with 12 bases separating them. The CDR3, as DNA: TGTGCTAGTGGTTTGGTAGTGTGGTCTAGCTCCTACGAGCAGTACTTC. Its translation: CASGLVVWSSSYEQYF.

This clone was counted only a few times. The V and J genes are TRBV13 and TRBJ1-2, with no clear D. The CDR3 extends over 13 amino acids. Germline assignment: CDR1 PRHDT and CDR2 FYEKMQ (reference sequence). V was cut by 0 bases and J by 8 bases, with 10 bases left in between. This CDR3 reads CASSLGITEGYTF. CDR3 sequence (DNA): TGTGCCAGCAGCTTAGGGATAACAGAGGGCTACACCTTC.